This T cell receptor (beta chain) was found in a study of T cells after somatic rescue of genetic block. The CDR3 sequence is 14 residues long. V shed 0 bases and J shed 4 bases, with 9 bases lying between them. Germline V gives CDR1 SGHDT, CDR2 YYEEEE. This clone was recorded only once. Assay used: immunoSEQ multiplex PCR; TCRdb lists only in-frame clones, some missing. The sample yields approximately 67,000 clones, 92% seen once. The source is a man aged 35-49 years. This chain joins TRBV5-6 and TRBJ2-3; D unresolved. Source material: peripheral blood mononuclear cells (PBMCs). Here the CDR3 DNA reads TGTGCCAGCAGCTTGGTTATGCAAGCAGATACGCAGTATTTT. Protein sequence: CASSLVMQADTQYF.